This is a list of T cell receptor beta chains from one sample in a study of long-term antiretroviral therapy in people with HIV. The table came from immunoSEQ multiplex PCR; TCRdb's copy has only in-frame clones and leaves some out. The sample holds about 20,000 clones, 65% to 80% seen once. Sequences were derived from unsorted PBMCs, sampled 0.5 years before starting antiretroviral therapy. All receptors come from a man younger than 35 with HIV. Each CDR3 is given with its conserved first and last residue. A D gene is named only where the DNA matches it firmly. Size values are once, few and many counts, or a class for expanded clones, and some rows have none.

.	TRBV5-6	.	TRBJ2-7	TGTGCCAGCAGCTTGAATTACGAGCAGTACTTC	CASSLNYEQYF
.	TRBV29-1	few	TRBJ2-7	TGCAGCGCAGGGGCCTCCGGCTACGAGCAGTACTTC	CSAGASGYEQYF
.	TRBV7-2	few	TRBJ1-2	TGTGCCAGCATTCTGTTCGGGGTTTCGACTATGAATGGCTACACCTTC	CASILFGVSTMNGYTF
TRBD2	TRBV11-2	.	TRBJ2-7	TGTGCCAGCAGCTTGGGCGGGAGCTCCTACGAGCAGTACTTC	CASSLGGSSYEQYF
TRBD1	TRBV5-8	once	TRBJ2-3	TGTGCCAGCACCAAGTTCGACAGGGTTGGTTCCACAGATACGCAGTATTTT	CASTKFDRVGSTDTQYF
.	TRBV14	.	TRBJ2-3	TGTGCCAGCAGCCAAGGTCTAGGCACAGATACGCAGTATTTT	CASSQGLGTDTQYF
.	TRBV6-5	.	TRBJ2-3	TGTGCCAGCAGTTACTCTTCGTGGGATAGCACAGATACGCAGTATTTT	CASSYSSWDSTDTQYF
.	TRBV28	.	TRBJ2-7	TGTGCCAGCAGTTTGGGGTTAGCCAGGGTCTACGAGCAGTACTTC	CASSLGLARVYEQYF
.	TRBV5-1	.	TRBJ2-7	TGCGCCAGCAGCTTGGCCGGCGAAGTGAATGGCGAGCAGTACTTC	CASSLAGEVNGEQYF
.	TRBV6-1	few	TRBJ1-1	TGTGCCAGCACTGACCGGGAGACCAGGAACACTGAAGCTTTCTTT	CASTDRETRNTEAFF
.	TRBV14	.	TRBJ1-2	TGTGCCAGCAGCCAAGCTCCATCTCCTAACTATGGCTACACCTTC	CASSQAPSPNYGYTF
TRBD1	TRBV28	.	TRBJ2-7	TGTGCCAGCAGTTTTCGGCAGGGGGCTGGCGAGCAGTACTTC	CASSFRQGAGEQYF
.	TRBV29-1	.	TRBJ2-7	TGCAGCGTTTCCATTTCGGTCTCCTACGAGCAGTACTTC	CSVSISVSYEQYF
.	TRBV6-6	.	TRBJ1-1	TGTGCCAGCACCCTGCAGGAAGGCACTGAAGCTTTCTTT	CASTLQEGTEAFF
TRBD1	TRBV4-2	.	TRBJ1-2	TGTGCCAGCAGCCAAGGGACAGGGAACTATGGCTACACCTTC	CASSQGTGNYGYTF
.	TRBV27	once	TRBJ1-4	TGTGCCAGCAGTTTCCTGGGGGCGCAGACTAATGAAAAACTGTTTTTT	CASSFLGAQTNEKLFF
.	TRBV6-5	.	TRBJ2-2	TGTGCCAGCACCTACCGGGACACATACACCGGGGAGCTGTTTTTT	CASTYRDTYTGELFF
.	TRBV7-9	.	TRBJ2-3	TGTGCCAGCACCGAGGGGGTTGGGGATACGCAGTATTTT	CASTEGVGDTQYF
.	TRBV7-9	.	TRBJ2-1	TGTGCCAGCAGCTCGGCCGGACCCTACAATGAGCAGTTCTTC	CASSSAGPYNEQFF
.	TRBV9	.	TRBJ1-1	TGTGCCAGCAGCTTAGGGGGGGACGACACTGAAGCTTTCTTT	CASSLGGDDTEAFF
TRBD1	TRBV27	once	TRBJ1-3	TGTGCCAGCAGTTTCGGGACAGGGTCTGGAAACACCATATATTTT	CASSFGTGSGNTIYF
TRBD2	TRBV5-1	.	TRBJ2-1	TGCGCCAGCAGCTTACAGGGACTAGCGGAGACCTACAATGAGCAGTTCTTC	CASSLQGLAETYNEQFF
TRBD1	TRBV27	.	TRBJ2-7	TGTGCCAGCAGTCCGCCAGCCCGGGACAGGGGGCGCTTTGAGCAGTACTTC	CASSPPARDRGRFEQYF
.	TRBV6-1	.	TRBJ1-5	TGTGCCAGCAGTGTTGGTACAGGGAGCAATCAGCCCCAGCATTTT	CASSVGTGSNQPQHF
TRBD1	TRBV4-1	.	TRBJ1-1	TGCGCCAGCAGCCAAACAGGGGAGACTGAAGCTTTCTTT	CASSQTGETEAFF
TRBD1	TRBV6-1	.	TRBJ1-2	TGTGCCAGCAGTGAGGGGGACAGTCCTATCTATGGCTACACCTTC	CASSEGDSPIYGYTF
.	TRBV15	.	TRBJ1-2	TGTGCCACCAGCAGAGGCCGTTCGGGGGAGGACTATGGCTACACCTTC	CATSRGRSGEDYGYTF
.	TRBV27	.	TRBJ1-2	TGTGCCAGCAAGCGCTCGGCCGGGGACTATGGCTACACCTTC	CASKRSAGDYGYTF
.	TRBV28	.	TRBJ1-1	TGTGCCAGCAGTTTACCCCGGAGGTGGAACACTGAAGCTTTCTTT	CASSLPRRWNTEAFF
.	TRBV19	once	TRBJ1-6	TGTGCCAGTACCATCGCGGGGGCCAGACCAAATTCACCCCTCCACTTT	CASTIAGARPNSPLHF
.	TRBV28	.	TRBJ2-3	TGTGCCAGCAGTTTTCGTTCGGGCGGGGGCACAGATACGCAGTATTTT	CASSFRSGGGTDTQYF
TRBD1	TRBV7-9	.	TRBJ2-7	TGTGCCAGCAGCCCGGGACAGAACGAGCAGTACTTC	CASSPGQNEQYF
.	TRBV5-4	once	TRBJ1-1	TGTGCCAGCAGCTTTATCGCCCAGGAAGCTTTCTTT	CASSFIAQEAFF
.	TRBV5-5	few	TRBJ1-2	TGTGCCAGCAGCTTGCTCATAGCCCGGGGGAGTGGTACCTTC	CASSLLIARGSGTF
.	TRBV28	.	TRBJ2-7	TGTGCCAGCAGTTCGGTGACAGCTTCCTACGAGCAGTACTTC	CASSSVTASYEQYF
TRBD1	TRBV27	once	TRBJ2-1	TGTGCCAGCAAACTGCAGGGGGCCTCCTACAATGAGCAGTTCTTC	CASKLQGASYNEQFF
.	TRBV4-1	few	TRBJ1-2	TGCGCCAGCAGCCAAGTCGCAGACTATGGCTACACCTTC	CASSQVADYGYTF
TRBD2	TRBV28	few	TRBJ2-7	TGTGCCAGCAGGTTGAATAGCGGGAGTCGATACGAGCAGTACTTC	CASRLNSGSRYEQYF
TRBD2	TRBV4-1	.	TRBJ2-1	TGCGCCAGCAGCCATACCGTTAGCGGGAGATGGAGCAATGAGCAGTTCTTC	CASSHTVSGRWSNEQFF
.	TRBV28	.	TRBJ2-2	TGTGCCAGCAGTTTACTTCAGGAGTTCGGGGAGCTGTTTTTT	CASSLLQEFGELFF
.	TRBV5-1	.	TRBJ1-1	TGCGCCAGCAGCTTGGCCGGGGGAGCGGAGACTGAAGCTTTCTTT	CASSLAGGAETEAFF
.	TRBV4-1	.	TRBJ1-1	TGCGCCAGCAGCCAAGGGGGCCGCACTGAAGCTTTCTTT	CASSQGGRTEAFF
TRBD1	TRBV9	.	TRBJ2-7	TGTGCCAGCAGCGCTGGGGGACAGGCGGGCTACGAGCAGTACTTC	CASSAGGQAGYEQYF
.	TRBV10-3	.	TRBJ1-5	TGTGCCATCAGTGAGTCAGAGGATAGCAATCAGCCCCAGCATTTT	CAISESEDSNQPQHF
.	TRBV6-4	.	TRBJ1-1	TGTGCCAGCAGTACCAGTGAAGGAACTGAAGCTTTCTTT	CASSTSEGTEAFF
TRBD1	TRBV4-3	.	TRBJ1-1	TGCGCCAGCAGCCAAACAAGAACAGGGGTGGGTGAAGCTTTCTTT	CASSQTRTGVGEAFF